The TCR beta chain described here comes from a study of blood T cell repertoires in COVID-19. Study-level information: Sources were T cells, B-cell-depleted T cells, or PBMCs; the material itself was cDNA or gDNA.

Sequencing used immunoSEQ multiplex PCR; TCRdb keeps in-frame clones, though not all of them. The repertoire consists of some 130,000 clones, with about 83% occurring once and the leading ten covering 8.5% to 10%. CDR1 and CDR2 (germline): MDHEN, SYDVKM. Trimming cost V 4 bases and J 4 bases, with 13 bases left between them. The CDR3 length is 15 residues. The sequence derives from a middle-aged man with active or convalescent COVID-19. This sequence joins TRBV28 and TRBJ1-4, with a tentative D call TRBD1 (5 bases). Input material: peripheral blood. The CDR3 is CASSWGGIRNEKLFF. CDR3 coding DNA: TGTGCCAGCAGTTGGGGGGGGATACGTAATGAAAAACTGTTTTTT.